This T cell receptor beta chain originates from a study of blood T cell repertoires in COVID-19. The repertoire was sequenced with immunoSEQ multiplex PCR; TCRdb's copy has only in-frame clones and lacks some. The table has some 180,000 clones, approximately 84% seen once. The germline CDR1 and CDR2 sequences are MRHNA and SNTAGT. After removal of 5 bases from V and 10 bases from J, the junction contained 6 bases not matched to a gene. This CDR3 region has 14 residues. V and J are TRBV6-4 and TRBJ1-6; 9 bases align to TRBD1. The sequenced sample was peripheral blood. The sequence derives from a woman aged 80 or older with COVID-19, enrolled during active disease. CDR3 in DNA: TGTGCCAGCAGTCTGGGGACAGGGAGCTCACCCCTCCACTTT. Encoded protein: CASSLGTGSSPLHF.